The entry below describes one TCR beta chain. Its target is not known. The CDR3 has 15 amino acids. CDR1 is MNHNS and CDR2 is SASEGT in the germline V gene. This record belongs to a study of post-analysis software for immune sequencing data. In the study overall: The study covered relapsing-remitting, secondary progressive and progressive-relapsing courses of multiple sclerosis.

The study, taken as a whole, reports: Among roughly five TRBV segments more frequent in patients than controls were TRBV5-6, TRBV5-1 and TRBV20-1. The F measure placed samples prepared in the same batch into strongly shared clusters. Controls significantly exceeded multiple sclerosis patients in normalized Chao1 diversity.

The authors incorporated unique molecular identifiers into the TCR beta cDNA libraries. When about 0.85 to 11 million T cells were used, they gave roughly 490,000 cDNA molecules. TCRdb called the PCR reads again in MiXCR, with one record for every CDR3 protein. The profile shows some 190,000 distinct CDR3 sequences, 25% to 30% of them singletons. The chain recombines TRBV6-1 with TRBJ2-1; perhaps TRBD2 as D (6 bases). Gene TRBJ2-7 matches the end of the DNA better, so the J call may be wrong. The sample comprised blood. The clonotype originates from a girl younger than 18 with multiple sclerosis. This CDR3 is CASSPLAIPYNEQYF. CDR3 DNA sequence: TGTGCCAGCAGTCCGCTAGCGATCCCCTACAATGAGCAGTACTTC.